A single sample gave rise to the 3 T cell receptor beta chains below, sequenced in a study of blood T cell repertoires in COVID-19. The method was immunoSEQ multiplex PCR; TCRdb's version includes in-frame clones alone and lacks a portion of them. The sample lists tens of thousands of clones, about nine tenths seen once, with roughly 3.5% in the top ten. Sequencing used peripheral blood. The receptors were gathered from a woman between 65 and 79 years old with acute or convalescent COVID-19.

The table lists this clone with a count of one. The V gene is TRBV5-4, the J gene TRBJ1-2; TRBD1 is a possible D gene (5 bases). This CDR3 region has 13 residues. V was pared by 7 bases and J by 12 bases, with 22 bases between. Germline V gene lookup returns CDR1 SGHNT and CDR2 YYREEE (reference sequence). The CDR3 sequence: CASQIGGKGPHTF. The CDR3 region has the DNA TGTGCCAGCCAGATCGGGGGAAAGGGACCTCACACCTTC.

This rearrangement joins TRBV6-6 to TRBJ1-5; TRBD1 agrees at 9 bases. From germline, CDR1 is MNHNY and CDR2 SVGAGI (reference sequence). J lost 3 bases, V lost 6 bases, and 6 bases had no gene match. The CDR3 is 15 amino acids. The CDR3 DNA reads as TGTGCCAGCAGGCGACAGGGGGAGGACAATCAGCCCCAGCATTTT. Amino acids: CASRRQGEDNQPQHF.

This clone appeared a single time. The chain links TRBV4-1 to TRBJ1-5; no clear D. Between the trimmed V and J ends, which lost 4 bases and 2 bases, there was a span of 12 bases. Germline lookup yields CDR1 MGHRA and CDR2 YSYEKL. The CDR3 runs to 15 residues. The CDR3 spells CASSPQEEGNQPQHF. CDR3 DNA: TGCGCCAGCAGCCCTCAGGAGGAGGGCAATCAGCCCCAGCATTTT.